Below, 24 T cell receptor beta chains from the same sample are listed, as sequenced in a study of blood T cells in healthy people across ages. Then a second PCR, running about 6 to 12 cycles, was carried out with a sample-barcoded 5' primer and a J-beta primer mix. TCRdb analysed the 5' RACE reads with MiXCR anew, one entry per CDR3 protein. The sample carries 1.5 million to 2 million distinct CDR3 sequences, roughly 27% recorded once. Sequences were obtained from blood. The receptors derive from a woman aged 25 to 39 in good health.

A few counts support this clonotype. The chain links TRBV10-3 to TRBJ2-1; 7 positions agree with TRBD1. Germline CDR1 and CDR2: ENHRY and SYGVKD. The CDR3 covers 14 residues. V gave up 0 bases and J gave up 8 bases; unmatched junction bases: 4. The CDR3 sequence: CAISESRGLYEQFF. The DNA of the CDR3 is TGTGCCATCAGTGAGTCGAGGGGGCTTTATGAGCAGTTCTTC.

This clonotype was picked up many times. The V and J genes are TRBV29-1 and TRBJ2-7; D gene unclear. Trimming left V 1 base short and J 2 bases short, with 9 bases between. This CDR3 has 13 amino acids. Germline CDR1 and CDR2: SQVTM and ANQGSEA. CDR3 nucleotides: TGCAGCGTTGAAGTCGGAGAGCCCTACGAGCAGTACTTC. Protein product: CSVEVGEPYEQYF.

This clonotype has at least ten counts. The chain links TRBV29-1 to TRBJ1-2, with 9 bases that match TRBD1. Germline CDR1 is SQVTM and CDR2 is ANQGSEA. This CDR3 is 12 amino acids long. Trimming took 6 bases from V and 7 from J; bases not matched to a gene: 6. The CDR3 here is CSVTRDRVGYTF. CDR3 in DNA: TGCAGCGTGACCCGGGACAGGGTTGGCTACACCTTC.

This clonotype has ten or more counts. The chain is built from TRBV5-1 and TRBJ2-3; TRBD2 matches 12 bases. V lost 4 bases, J lost 1 base, and 4 bases stayed unmatched. The CDR3 totals 16 residues. Germline V gene lookup returns CDR1 SGHRS and CDR2 YFSETQ. The CDR3 here is CASSRWTSGGTDTQYF. The CDR3 DNA reads TGCGCCAGCAGCCGCTGGACTAGCGGGGGCACAGATACGCAGTATTTT.

This clonotype was recorded many times. The chain combines TRBV7-9 with TRBJ2-5; TRBD1 or TRBD2 may be the D gene (5 bases each). The V gene lost 5 bases and the J gene lost 4 bases, with 17 bases spanning the gap. CDR1 and CDR2 (germline): SEHNR, FQNEAQ (reference sequence). The CDR3 length is 15 residues. The CDR3 protein is CASSPFGTVGETQYF. In DNA form, the CDR3 reads TGTGCCAGCAGCCCATTCGGGACGGTTGGAGAGACCCAGTACTTC.

Many counts were recorded for this clonotype. The J gene is TRBJ2-7, the V gene TRBV7-2; the D gene could be TRBD1 or TRBD2 (5 bases each). The V gene's germline CDR1 is SGHTA and CDR2 FQGNSA. This CDR3 is 13 amino acids long. The ends were cut back, 5 bases at V and 5 bases at J, with 13 bases in the middle. CDR3 sequence (DNA): TGTGCCAGCAGCCCGAGGGGCCTTGACGAGCAGTACTTC. It codes for CASSPRGLDEQYF.

This clonotype was seen a few times. A read error may produce the germline difference seen at one junction end. The chain couples TRBV5-1 to TRBJ2-1, with TRBD2 matching over 8 bases. Germline CDR1 is SGHRS and CDR2 is YFSETQ. The CDR3 loop spans 16 amino acids. CDR3 sequence (DNA): TGCACCAGCAGCTTGGCTAGTCTAGCGGGTGGTAAAGAGCAGTTCTTC. It is translated as CTSSLASLAGGKEQFF.

This clonotype was picked up a small number of times. The chain links TRBV5-1 to TRBJ1-5; no clear D gene. There are 14 residues in the CDR3. Trimming took off 5 bases at V and 4 bases at J, with 13 bases between the two ends. CDR1 is SGHRS and CDR2 is YFSETQ in the germline V gene. The chain's CDR3 is CASSPDGTNQPQHF. CDR3 coding DNA: TGCGCCAGCAGTCCCGACGGAACGAATCAGCCCCAGCATTTT.

This clonotype was found a few times. The J gene is TRBJ2-2, the V gene TRBV10-3; TRBD1 agrees at 8 bases. V was clipped by 6 bases and J by 4 bases; unmatched bases: 4. Germline CDR1 ENHRY, CDR2 SYGVKD. The CDR3 runs 14 residues. The CDR3 DNA sequence: TGTGCCATCAGCCCCGGACAGGGCACCGGGGAGCTGTTTTTT. This sequence encodes CAISPGQGTGELFF.

The sample holds a few counts of this clonotype. The J gene is TRBJ2-1, the V gene TRBV27; 7 bases are a match to TRBD1. Germline CDR1 MNHEY, CDR2 SMNVEV (reference sequence). Unmatched junction bases numbered 9, after V lost 6 bases and J lost 7 bases. This CDR3 region has 14 residues. Here the CDR3 DNA reads TGTGCCAGCAGACTGGGACAGAGTAGGAATGAGCAGTTCTTC. This translates into CASRLGQSRNEQFF.

The chain carries TRBV10-3 and TRBJ1-5, with D perhaps TRBD1 (5 bases). V lost 6 bases and J 5 bases, leaving 14 bases between the germline ends. CDR1 and CDR2 (germline): ENHRY, SYGVKD. The CDR3 covers 14 residues. The CDR3 nucleotides read TGTGCCATCAGGGGGGACCACGGGGATCAGCCCCAGCATTTT. The encoded protein is CAIRGDHGDQPQHF.

V usage is TRBV2 and J usage is TRBJ2-5; no clear D gene. The germline V gene encodes CDR1 SNHLY and CDR2 FYNNEI. The CDR3 is made up of 14 amino acids. The germline V and J ends were trimmed by 4 bases and 1 base, with 10 bases remaining between them. The DNA for the CDR3 is TGTGCCAGCAGTGTGACGTATCGCCAAGAGACCCAGTACTTC. Amino acids: CASSVTYRQETQYF.

This clonotype was found a few times. This chain uses TRBV20-1 with TRBJ1-5, with D perhaps matching TRBD1 (6 bases). This CDR3 region has 19 residues. The germline V gene has CDR1 DFQATT and CDR2 SNEGSKA (reference sequence). Trimming pared 0 bases from V and 1 base from J, leaving 22 bases between. Written as DNA, the CDR3 is TGCAGTGCTAGAGATTCCCAGGGGTGGGGACTATTAAGCAATCAGCCCCAGCATTTT. It yields the protein CSARDSQGWGLLSNQPQHF.

Comment on this clonotype: Since a much larger clone is just one base distant, this may be a read error. The chain combines TRBV12-3 or TRBV12-4 with TRBJ1-1; D gene uncertain. Trimming pared 7 bases from V and 4 bases from J, leaving 19 bases between. The CDR3 is 15 residues long. Written as DNA, the CDR3 is TGTGCCAGCACCCCAAGCTATGTAACTGGCACTGAAGCTTTCTTT. Translating it yields CASTPSYVTGTEAFF.

Many counts were recorded for this clonotype. The V call is TRBV29-1, the J call TRBJ2-7; maybe TRBD1 (5 bases). The germline V gene encodes CDR1 SQVTM and CDR2 ANQGSEA. V lost 2 bases, J lost 2 bases, and 16 bases lay in between. The CDR3 extends over 15 amino acids. Here the CDR3 DNA reads TGCAGCGTTGAAAGGCAGGGTGGAAGCACCTACGAGCAGTACTTC. Its protein product is CSVERQGGSTYEQYF.

This clonotype appeared many times. The chain links TRBV5-5 to TRBJ1-1; unclear D gene. V gave up 1 base and J gave up 6 bases, with 10 bases separating them. The CDR3 is made up of 13 amino acids. Germline V gene sequence: CDR1 SGHKS, CDR2 YYEKEE (reference sequence). CDR3 in amino acids: CASSLSGNAEAFF. CDR3 in DNA: TGTGCCAGCAGCTTGAGCGGAAACGCTGAAGCTTTCTTT.

Comment on this clonotype: A much larger clone is a single base away; this may be a read error. The gene calls are TRBV20-1 and TRBJ2-5; D unresolved. Trimming took 6 bases from V and 11 from J, leaving 25 bases between them. This CDR3 has 14 residues. Per germline, CDR1 DFQATT and CDR2 SNEGSKA (reference sequence). The CDR3 DNA is TGCAGTGCCGTAAGCGTTAACCCCTACAATGAGCAGTACTTC. Translated: CSAVSVNPYNEQYF.

This clonotype showed up many times. The V and J genes are TRBV29-1 and TRBJ2-1; 8 positions match TRBD2. The germline V gene has CDR1 SQVTM and CDR2 ANQGSEA. V dropped 6 bases and J dropped 8; count of bases not matched to a gene: 24. CDR3 length equals 18 residues. The CDR3: CSVVGVPGTRGIRDEQFF. The CDR3 nucleotides are TGCAGCGTCGTTGGGGTCCCCGGGACTAGAGGGATCAGGGATGAGCAGTTCTTC.

V usage is TRBV5-1 and J usage is TRBJ1-1; D may be TRBD1 (5 bases). Trimming removed 4 bases from V and 4 bases from J, with 14 bases in between. Germline CDR1 and CDR2: SGHRS and YFSETQ. This CDR3 comprises 14 residues. As DNA, the CDR3 is TGCGCCAGCAGCACGCAGGGTAGTGGCACTGAAGCTTTCTTT. It yields the protein CASSTQGSGTEAFF. The full variable domain, in which reference TRBV5-1 and TRBJ1-1 provide the parts outside the CDR3, is KAGVTQTPRYLIKTRGQQVTLSCSPISGHRSVSWYQQTPGQGLQFLFEYFSETQRNKGNFPGRFSGRQFSNSRSEMNVSTLELGDSALYLCASSTQGSGTEAFFGQGTRLTVV.

The chain joins TRBV15 to TRBJ1-2, with D perhaps TRBD1 (5 bases). Trimming took 4 bases from V and 7 from J, leaving 16 bases between them. CDR1 is LNHNV, CDR2 YYDKDF, per germline (reference sequence). CDR3 length: 14 amino acids. For the CDR3, the DNA is TGTGCCACCAGCAACTACGGGGGAATTGGTGGCTACACCTTC. Translated, it gives CATSNYGGIGGYTF.

The sample holds a few counts of this clonotype. V and J are TRBV5-1 and TRBJ2-5; 7 bases agree with TRBD2. J was trimmed by 3 bases and V by 4 bases; bases with no gene match: 9. The CDR3 is 15 residues long. Germline V gives CDR1 SGHRS, CDR2 YFSETQ. CDR3 DNA: TGCGCCAGCAGCCGAGCAGCGGGGAGAGAAGAGACCCAGTACTTC. Amino acids: CASSRAAGREETQYF.

The chain has TRBV7-9 and TRBJ2-1, with D unresolved. V lost 5 bases and J lost 6, with 14 bases in between. The CDR3 is made up of 14 amino acids. Germline V gene sequence: CDR1 SEHNR, CDR2 FQNEAQ (reference sequence). CDR3 region: CASSLISPVNEQFF. The CDR3 DNA follows: TGTGCCAGCAGCCTCATCTCCCCCGTCAATGAGCAGTTCTTC. The variable domain in full, with the rest retrieved from reference TRBV7-9 and TRBJ2-1, is DTGVSQNPRHKITKRGQNVTFRCDPISEHNRLYWYRQTLGQGPEFLTYFQNEAQLEKSRLLSDRFSAERPKGSFSTLEIQRTEQGDSAMYLCASSLISPVNEQFFGPGTRLTVL.

This clonotype was counted at least ten times. The genes are TRBV20-1 and TRBJ1-2; 11 bases fit TRBD1. V shed 5 bases, J shed 3 bases, and the junction held 11 bases outside the gene matches. This CDR3 is 16 amino acids long. Germline V gene data show CDR1 as DFQATT and CDR2 as SNEGSKA (reference sequence). The CDR3 DNA sequence: TGCAGTGCTCCTTCATTTTCGGGACAGGGGGACTATGGCTACACCTTC. Translated, it gives CSAPSFSGQGDYGYTF.

This clonotype was observed a handful of times. V gene TRBV12-3 or TRBV12-4 combines with J gene TRBJ1-6, with 7 positions matching TRBD1. The V and J ends lost 3 bases and 9 bases, in that order; junction bases with no gene match: 5. This CDR3 contains 14 residues. The CDR3 nucleotides read TGTGCCAGCAGTTTTCAGGGGGGGATTTCACCCCTCCACTTT. Translated, it gives CASSFQGGISPLHF.